What follows are 10 T cell receptor beta chains derived from one specimen sequenced in a study of response to subunit inactivated influenza vaccine. TCRdb used MiXCR to reprocess the RT-PCR reads, holding one entry per CDR3 protein. The sample has about 190,000 distinct CDR3 sequences; about an eighth are singletons. The sequenced sample was CD8+ T cells sorted from PBMCs, obtained less than 6 days after vaccination. These receptors were obtained from a man aged 45-65 years who received an inactivated influenza vaccine.

The V gene is TRBV20-1, the J gene TRBJ2-3, with D possibly matching TRBD2 (6 bases). The CDR3 extends over 14 amino acids. V was cut by 0 bases and J by 1 base, with 8 bases left in between. In germline, CDR1 is DFQATT, CDR2 SNEGSKA (reference sequence). The CDR3 loop is CSARDASGTDTQYF. Here the CDR3 DNA reads TGCAGTGCTAGAGACGCTAGCGGCACAGATACGCAGTATTTT.

The genes are TRBV7-9 and TRBJ2-3, with TRBD1 matching over 7 bases. Germline loops: CDR1 SEHNR, CDR2 FQNEAQ (reference sequence). The CDR3 is made up of 15 amino acids. The junction had 5 bases not matched to a gene; V was cut back by 5 bases and J by 0 bases. CDR3 nucleotide sequence: TGTGCCAGCAGCACAGGGACAGCTAGCACAGATACGCAGTATTTT. Amino acid sequence: CASSTGTASTDTQYF.

The CDR3 reads CASSLFGGRPQHF. The CDR3 DNA sequence: TGTGCCAGCAGCTTATTCGGGGGACGGCCCCAGCATTTT. The V and J genes are TRBV7-6 and TRBJ1-5; perhaps TRBD1 as D (5 bases). The CDR3 is 13 amino acids. Trimming removed 2 bases from V and 9 bases from J, with 11 bases in between. Germline CDR1 reads SGHVS; CDR2 reads FNYEAQ.

This clonotype appeared a few times. This chain links TRBV18 with TRBJ2-5; 8 bases map to TRBD2. The CDR3 loop spans 14 amino acids. With V trimmed by 3 bases and J by 5 bases, 5 bases remained unmatched. CDR1 KGHSH and CDR2 LQKENI come from the germline V gene. CDR3 amino acids: CASSPGLGLETQYF. As DNA, the CDR3 is TGTGCCAGCTCACCGGGACTAGGGCTGGAGACCCAGTACTTC.

The V call is TRBV28, the J call TRBJ2-7; tentatively, D is TRBD1 (5 bases). Germline CDR1 is MDHEN and CDR2 is SYDVKM. Trimming took 3 bases from V and 6 from J, leaving 18 bases between them. There are 15 residues in the CDR3. The CDR3 protein is CASSFLIRGSSEQYF. For the CDR3, the DNA is TGTGCCAGCAGTTTTTTAATTAGGGGATCCAGCGAGCAGTACTTC. The full variable domain, completed using reference TRBV28 and TRBJ2-7, is DVKVTQSSRYLVKRTGEKVFLECVQDMDHENMFWYRQDPGLGLRLIYFSYDVKMKEKGDIPEGYSVSREKKERFSLILESASTNQTSMYLCASSFLIRGSSEQYFGPGTRLTVT.

The sample holds many counts of this clonotype. V is TRBV4-3 and J is TRBJ2-2, with D unresolved. Trimming took off 1 base at V and 1 base at J, with 4 bases between the two ends. Germline CDR1 is LGHNA and CDR2 is YSLEER. The CDR3 totals 14 residues. DNA for the CDR3: TGCGCCAGCAGCCAAGTAGAGAACACCGGGGAGCTGTTTTTT. Residues: CASSQVENTGELFF.

This clonotype was detected only a few times. The V call is TRBV5-6, the J call TRBJ2-1; 7 bases map to TRBD2. The germline V gene encodes CDR1 SGHDT and CDR2 YYEEEE. This CDR3 has 14 amino acids. The V segment lost 0 bases and the J segment 7 bases; nucleotides outside the gene matches: 4. This CDR3 reads CASSLGLAENEQFF. The CDR3 region has the DNA TGTGCCAGCAGCTTGGGACTAGCCGAAAATGAGCAGTTCTTC.

This sequence joins TRBV28 and TRBJ2-1; D may be TRBD2 (5 bases). Germline V gives CDR1 MDHEN, CDR2 SYDVKM. The V and J ends lost 5 bases and 6 bases respectively, with 8 bases between them. The CDR3 extends over 12 amino acids. CDR3 residues: CASSTRSNEQFF. CDR3 DNA sequence: TGTGCCAGCAGTACTAGATCCAATGAGCAGTTCTTC.

This clonotype was seen a few times. The rearrangement uses TRBV24-1 and TRBJ2-1; D is perhaps TRBD2 (6 bases). This CDR3 is built from 17 residues. Trimming took off 1 base at V and 2 bases at J, with 14 bases between the two ends. CDR1 is KGHDR, CDR2 SFDVKD, per germline. The CDR3 coding sequence is TGTGCCACCAGTGATTTTGGAGGGACCAGAACCTACAATGAGCAGTTCTTC. Protein product: CATSDFGGTRTYNEQFF.

V and J are TRBV12-3 or TRBV12-4 and TRBJ1-1, with D uncertain. The CDR3 has 14 residues. The V end lost 6 bases, the J end lost 2 bases, and 13 bases lay between the germline ends. CDR3 protein: CASRMAGPNTEAFF. The CDR3 DNA follows: TGTGCCAGCAGAATGGCTGGCCCTAACACTGAAGCTTTCTTT.